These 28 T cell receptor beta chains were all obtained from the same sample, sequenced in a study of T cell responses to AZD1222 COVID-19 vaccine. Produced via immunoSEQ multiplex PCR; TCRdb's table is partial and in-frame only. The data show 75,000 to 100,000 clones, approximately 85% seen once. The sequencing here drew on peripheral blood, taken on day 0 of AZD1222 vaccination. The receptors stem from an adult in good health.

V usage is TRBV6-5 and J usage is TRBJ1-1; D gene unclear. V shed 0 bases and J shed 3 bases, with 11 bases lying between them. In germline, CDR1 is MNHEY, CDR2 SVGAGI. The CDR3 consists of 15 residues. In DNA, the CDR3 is TGTGCCAGCAGTTACTCGATTACGCGGGACACTGAAGCTTTCTTT. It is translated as CASSYSITRDTEAFF.

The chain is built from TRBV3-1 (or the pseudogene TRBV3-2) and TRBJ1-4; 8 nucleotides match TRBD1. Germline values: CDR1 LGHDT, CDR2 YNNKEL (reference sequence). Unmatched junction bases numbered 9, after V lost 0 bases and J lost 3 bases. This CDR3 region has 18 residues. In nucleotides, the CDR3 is TGTGCCAGCAGCCAAGATCAGTGGCAGGGGGCGGCTAATGAAAAACTGTTTTTT. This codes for CASSQDQWQGAANEKLFF.

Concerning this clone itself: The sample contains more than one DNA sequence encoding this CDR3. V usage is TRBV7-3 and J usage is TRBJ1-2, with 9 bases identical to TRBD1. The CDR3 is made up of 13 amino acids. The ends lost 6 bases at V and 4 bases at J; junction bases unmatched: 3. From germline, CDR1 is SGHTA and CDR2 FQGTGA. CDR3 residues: CASSSGQGYGYTF. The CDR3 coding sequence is TGTGCCAGCAGTTCGGGACAGGGCTATGGCTACACCTTC.

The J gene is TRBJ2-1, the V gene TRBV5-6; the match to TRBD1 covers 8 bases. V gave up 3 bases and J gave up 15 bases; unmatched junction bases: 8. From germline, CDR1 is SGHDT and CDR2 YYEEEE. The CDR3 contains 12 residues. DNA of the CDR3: TGTGCCAGCAGCTCCTTACAGGGGGTGGGGTTCTTC. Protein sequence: CASSSLQGVGFF. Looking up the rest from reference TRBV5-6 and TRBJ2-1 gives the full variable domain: DAGVTQSPTHLIKTRGQQVTLRCSPKSGHDTVSWYQQALGQGPQFIFQYYEEEERQRGNFPDRFSGHQFPNYSSELNVNALLLGDSALYLCASSSLQGVGFFGPGTRLTVL.

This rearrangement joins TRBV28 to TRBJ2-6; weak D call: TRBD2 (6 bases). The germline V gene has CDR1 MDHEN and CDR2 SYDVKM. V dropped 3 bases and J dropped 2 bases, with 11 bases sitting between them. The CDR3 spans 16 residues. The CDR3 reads CASSFGGRTGANVLTF. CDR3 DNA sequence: TGTGCCAGCAGTTTTGGGGGGAGGACTGGGGCCAACGTCCTGACTTTC.

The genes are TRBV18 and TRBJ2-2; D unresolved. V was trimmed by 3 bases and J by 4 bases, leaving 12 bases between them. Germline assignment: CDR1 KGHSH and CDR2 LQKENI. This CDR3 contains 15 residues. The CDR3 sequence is CASSPRSEATGELFF. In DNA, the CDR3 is TGTGCCAGCTCACCGAGATCAGAGGCCACCGGGGAGCTGTTTTTT.

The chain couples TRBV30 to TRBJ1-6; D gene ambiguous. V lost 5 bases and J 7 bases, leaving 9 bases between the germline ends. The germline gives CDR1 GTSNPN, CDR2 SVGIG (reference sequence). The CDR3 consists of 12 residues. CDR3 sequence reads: CAWGGQNSPLHF. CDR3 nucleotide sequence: TGTGCCTGGGGAGGGCAAAATTCACCCCTCCACTTT. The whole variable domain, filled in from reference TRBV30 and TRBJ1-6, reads SQTIHQWPATLVQPVGSPLSLECTVEGTSNPNLYWYRQAAGRGLQLLFYSVGIGQISSEVPQNLSASRPQDRQFILSSKKLLLSDSGFYLCAWGGQNSPLHFGNGTRLTVT.

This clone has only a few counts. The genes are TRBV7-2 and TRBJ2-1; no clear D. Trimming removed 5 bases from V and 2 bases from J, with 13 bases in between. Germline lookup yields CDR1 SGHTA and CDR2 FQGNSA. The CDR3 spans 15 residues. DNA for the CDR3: TGTGCCAGCAGCCCCCAAGTCGAGGCCTACAATGAGCAGTTCTTC. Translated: CASSPQVEAYNEQFF.

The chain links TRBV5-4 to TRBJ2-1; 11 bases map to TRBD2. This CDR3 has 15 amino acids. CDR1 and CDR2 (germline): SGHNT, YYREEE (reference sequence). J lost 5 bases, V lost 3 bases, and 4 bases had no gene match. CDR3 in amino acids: CASSSLAGENNEQFF. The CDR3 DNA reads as TGTGCCAGCAGCTCACTAGCGGGGGAGAACAATGAGCAGTTCTTC.

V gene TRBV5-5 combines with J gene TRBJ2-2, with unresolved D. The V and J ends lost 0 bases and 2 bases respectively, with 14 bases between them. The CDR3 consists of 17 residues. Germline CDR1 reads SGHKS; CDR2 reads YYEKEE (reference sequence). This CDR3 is CASSLATVRLNTGELFF. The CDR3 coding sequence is TGTGCCAGCAGCTTGGCCACGGTTCGTCTAAACACCGGGGAGCTGTTTTTT.

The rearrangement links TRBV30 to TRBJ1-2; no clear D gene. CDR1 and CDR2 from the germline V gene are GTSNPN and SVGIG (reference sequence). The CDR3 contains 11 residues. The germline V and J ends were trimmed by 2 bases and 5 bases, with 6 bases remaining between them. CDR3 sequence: CAWSPGYGYTF. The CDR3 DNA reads TGTGCCTGGAGTCCGGGGTATGGCTACACCTTC.

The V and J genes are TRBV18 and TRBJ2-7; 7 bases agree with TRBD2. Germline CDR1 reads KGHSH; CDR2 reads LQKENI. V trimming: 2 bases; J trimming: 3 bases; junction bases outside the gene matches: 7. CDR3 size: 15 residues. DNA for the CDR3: TGTGCCAGCTCACCAGGGGCGGGGGAGAACTACGAGCAGTACTTC. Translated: CASSPGAGENYEQYF.

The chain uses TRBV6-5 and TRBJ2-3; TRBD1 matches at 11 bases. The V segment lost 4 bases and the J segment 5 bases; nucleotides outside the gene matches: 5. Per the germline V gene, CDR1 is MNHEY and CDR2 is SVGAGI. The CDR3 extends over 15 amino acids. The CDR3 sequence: CASSWTGGLGDTQYF. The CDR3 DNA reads TGTGCCAGCAGTTGGACAGGGGGCCTCGGAGATACGCAGTATTTT.

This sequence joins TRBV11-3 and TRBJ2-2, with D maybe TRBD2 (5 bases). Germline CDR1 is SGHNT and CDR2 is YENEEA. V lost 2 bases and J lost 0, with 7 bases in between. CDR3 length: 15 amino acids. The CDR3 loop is CASSLSGTNTGELFF. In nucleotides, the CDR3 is TGTGCCAGCAGCTTAAGCGGTACGAACACCGGGGAGCTGTTTTTT.

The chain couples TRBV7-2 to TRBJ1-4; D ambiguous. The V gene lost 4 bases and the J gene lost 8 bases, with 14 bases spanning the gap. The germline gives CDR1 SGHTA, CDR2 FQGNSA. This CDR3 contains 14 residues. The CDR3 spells CASSSVSGPEKLFF. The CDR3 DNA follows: TGTGCCAGCAGCTCCGTTTCAGGACCCGAAAAACTGTTTTTT.

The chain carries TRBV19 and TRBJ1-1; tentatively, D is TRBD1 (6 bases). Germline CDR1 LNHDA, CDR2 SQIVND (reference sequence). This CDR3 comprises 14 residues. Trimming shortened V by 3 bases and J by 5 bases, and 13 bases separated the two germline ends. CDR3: CASSMEGGMTEAFF. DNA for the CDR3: TGTGCCAGTAGTATGGAAGGGGGGATGACTGAAGCTTTCTTT.

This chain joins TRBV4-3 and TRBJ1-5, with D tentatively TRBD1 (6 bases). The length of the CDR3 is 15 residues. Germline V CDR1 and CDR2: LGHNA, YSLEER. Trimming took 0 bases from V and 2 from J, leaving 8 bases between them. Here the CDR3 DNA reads TGCGCCAGCAGCCAAGATCACAGGGGCAATCAGCCCCAGCATTTT. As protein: CASSQDHRGNQPQHF.

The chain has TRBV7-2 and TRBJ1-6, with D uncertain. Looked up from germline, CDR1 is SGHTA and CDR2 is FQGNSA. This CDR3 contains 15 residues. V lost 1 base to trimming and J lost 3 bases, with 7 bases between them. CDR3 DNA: TGTGCCAGCAGCTTAGTCGGAGTCTATAATTCACCCCTCCACTTT. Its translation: CASSLVGVYNSPLHF.

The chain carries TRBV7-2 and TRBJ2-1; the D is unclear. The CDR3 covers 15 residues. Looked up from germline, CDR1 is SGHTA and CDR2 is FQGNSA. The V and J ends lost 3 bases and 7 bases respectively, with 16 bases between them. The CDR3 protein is CASSFQGMVGNEQFF. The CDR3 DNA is TGTGCCAGCAGCTTCCAAGGGATGGTGGGGAATGAGCAGTTCTTC. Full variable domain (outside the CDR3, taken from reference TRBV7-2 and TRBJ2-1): GAGVSQSPSNKVTEKGKDVELRCDPISGHTALYWYRQSLGQGLEFLIYFQGNSAPDKSGLPSDRFSAERTGGSVSTLTIQRTQQEDSAVYLCASSFQGMVGNEQFFGPGTRLTVL.

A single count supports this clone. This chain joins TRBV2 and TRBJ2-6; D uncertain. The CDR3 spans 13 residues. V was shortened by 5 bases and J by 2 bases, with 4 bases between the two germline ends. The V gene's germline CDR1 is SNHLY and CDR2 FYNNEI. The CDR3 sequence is CASSSTGANVLTF. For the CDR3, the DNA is TGTGCCAGCAGTTCGACTGGGGCCAACGTCCTGACTTTC.

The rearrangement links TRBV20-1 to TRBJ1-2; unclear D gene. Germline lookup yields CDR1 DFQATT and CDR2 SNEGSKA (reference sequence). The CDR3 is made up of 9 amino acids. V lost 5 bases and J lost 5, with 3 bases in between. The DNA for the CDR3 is TGCAGTGCTGGGTATGGCTACACCTTC. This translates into CSAGYGYTF.

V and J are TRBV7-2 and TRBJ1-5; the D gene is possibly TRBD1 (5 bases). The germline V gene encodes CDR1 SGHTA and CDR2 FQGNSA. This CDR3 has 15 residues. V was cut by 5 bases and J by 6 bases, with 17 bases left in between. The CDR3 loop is CASSPRVGVGQPQHF. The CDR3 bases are TGTGCCAGCAGCCCCAGGGTTGGGGTTGGTCAGCCCCAGCATTTT.

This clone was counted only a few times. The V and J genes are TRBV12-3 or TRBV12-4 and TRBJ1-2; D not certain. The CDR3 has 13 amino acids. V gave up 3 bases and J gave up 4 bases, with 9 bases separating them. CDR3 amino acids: CASSFGLGYGYTF. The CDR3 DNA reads TGTGCCAGCAGTTTCGGGCTTGGCTATGGCTACACCTTC.

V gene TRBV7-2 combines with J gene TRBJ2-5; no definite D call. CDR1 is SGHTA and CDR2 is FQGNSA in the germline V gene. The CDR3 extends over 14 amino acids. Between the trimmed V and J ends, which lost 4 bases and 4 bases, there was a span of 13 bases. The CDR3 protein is CASSSNLRPETQYF. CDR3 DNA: TGTGCCAGCAGCTCAAATCTGCGGCCAGAGACCCAGTACTTC.

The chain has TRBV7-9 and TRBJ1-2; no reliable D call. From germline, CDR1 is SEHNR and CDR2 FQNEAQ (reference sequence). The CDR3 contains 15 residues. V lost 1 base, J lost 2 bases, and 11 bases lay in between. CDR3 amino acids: CASSLGLERNYGYTF. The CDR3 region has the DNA TGTGCCAGCAGCTTAGGGTTGGAGAGGAACTATGGCTACACCTTC.

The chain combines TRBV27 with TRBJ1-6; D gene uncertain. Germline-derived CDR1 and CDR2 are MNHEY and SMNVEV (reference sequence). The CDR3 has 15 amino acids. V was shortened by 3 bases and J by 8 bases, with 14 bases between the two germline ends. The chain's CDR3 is CASSFGTGRDSPLHF. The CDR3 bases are TGTGCCAGCAGTTTCGGCACGGGCCGGGATTCACCCCTCCACTTT.

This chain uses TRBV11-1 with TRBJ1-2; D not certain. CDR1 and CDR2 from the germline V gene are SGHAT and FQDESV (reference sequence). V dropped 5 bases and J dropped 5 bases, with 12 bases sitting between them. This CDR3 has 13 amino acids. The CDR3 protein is CASSTEGGYGYTF. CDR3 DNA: TGTGCCAGCAGCACGGAGGGCGGGTATGGCTACACCTTC.

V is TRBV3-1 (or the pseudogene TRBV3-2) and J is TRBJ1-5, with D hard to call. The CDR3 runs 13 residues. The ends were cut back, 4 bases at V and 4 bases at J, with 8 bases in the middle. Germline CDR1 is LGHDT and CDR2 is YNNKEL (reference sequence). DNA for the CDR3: TGTGCCAGCAGCCTCAGCCGAAATCAGCCCCAGCATTTT. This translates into CASSLSRNQPQHF.